Presented here are 27 T cell receptor beta chains from one specimen sequenced in a study of blood T cells in healthy people across ages. Through a sample-barcoded 5' primer and a J-beta primer mix, a second PCR was run for about 7 to 12 cycles. TCRdb reanalysed the 5' RACE reads using MiXCR and keeps one entry per CDR3 protein. The repertoire consists of approximately 600,000 distinct CDR3 sequences, with under 70% occurring once and the leading ten covering over 30%. Sequencing input: blood. All receptors derive from a man aged 60 to 75 in good health.

The rearrangement joins TRBV29-1 to TRBJ2-3; TRBD2 aligns across 8 bases. V lost 3 bases to trimming and J lost 2 bases; unmatched junction nucleotides: 13. In germline, CDR1 is SQVTM, CDR2 ANQGSEA. CDR3 length equals 17 residues. CDR3 protein: CSVEATRGRGDTDTQYF. As DNA, the CDR3 is TGCAGCGTTGAGGCTACACGGGGGCGGGGGGACACAGATACGCAGTATTTT.

There are a few counts of this clonotype. The chain has TRBV20-1 and TRBJ2-4; TRBD2 matches 9 bases. V shed 0 bases, J shed 2 bases, and the junction held 11 bases outside the gene matches. Looked up from germline, CDR1 is DFQATT and CDR2 is SNEGSKA (reference sequence). CDR3 length: 18 residues. The CDR3 DNA is TGCAGTGCTAGAGATTTTGCGGCTAGCGGGGTGACCAAAAACATTCAGTACTTC. Its protein product is CSARDFAASGVTKNIQYF.

The chain combines TRBV5-5 with TRBJ1-5; the D gene is possibly TRBD1 (5 bases). Trimming removed 1 base at V and 7 bases at J, with 9 bases between. The CDR3 consists of 13 residues. Germline V gene data show CDR1 as SGHKS and CDR2 as YYEKEE (reference sequence). The DNA for the CDR3 is TGTGCCAGCAGCTTGAGGGGTGAGCAGCCCCAGCATTTT. It translates to CASSLRGEQPQHF.

The V call is TRBV2, the J call TRBJ2-3, with D unclear. CDR3 length equals 13 residues. CDR1 is SNHLY and CDR2 is FYNNEI in the germline V gene. Trimming shortened V by 10 bases and J by 0 bases, and 11 bases separated the two germline ends. CDR3 region: CAKRWGSTDTQYF. For the CDR3, the DNA is TGTGCCAAACGGTGGGGTAGCACAGATACGCAGTATTTT.

This clonotype was counted a few times. The chain joins TRBV20-1 to TRBJ2-5, with TRBD2 identical over 9 bases. CDR3 length: 15 residues. The V gene's germline CDR1 is DFQATT and CDR2 SNEGSKA (reference sequence). Unmatched junction bases numbered 8, after V lost 5 bases and J lost 1 base. The DNA of the CDR3 is TGCAGTGCTCCCCCGCTAGCGGGAACCCAAGAGACCCAGTACTTC. As protein: CSAPPLAGTQETQYF.

The chain has TRBV5-8 and TRBJ2-1; 7 positions match TRBD1. The germline V gene has CDR1 SGHTS and CDR2 YDEGEE. This CDR3 spans 15 amino acids. V lost 4 bases and J lost 4; bases outside the gene matches: 8. The DNA of the CDR3 is TGTGCCAGCAGCATGGCTGGACAGGTATACAATGAGCAGTTCTTC. Its translation is CASSMAGQVYNEQFF.

The rearrangement uses TRBV7-2 and TRBJ2-2, with 7 bases that match TRBD2. The ends lost 6 bases at V and 5 bases at J; junction bases unmatched: 12. Germline V gene lookup returns CDR1 SGHTA and CDR2 FQGNSA. This CDR3 is 16 amino acids long. Written as DNA, the CDR3 is TGTGCCAGCAGTCAGGCGCGGGGGTTGAATACCGGGGAGCTGTTTTTT. This codes for CASSQARGLNTGELFF. Full variable domain (missing parts from reference TRBV7-2 and TRBJ2-2): GAGVSQSPSNKVTEKGKDVELRCDPISGHTALYWYRQSLGQGLEFLIYFQGNSAPDKSGLPSDRFSAERTGGSVSTLTIQRTQQEDSAVYLCASSQARGLNTGELFFGEGSRLTVL.

The chain joins TRBV10-3 to TRBJ1-5; the D is unclear. In germline, CDR1 is ENHRY, CDR2 SYGVKD. This CDR3 has 14 amino acids. Trimming removed 7 bases from V and 0 bases from J, with 10 bases in between. The CDR3 DNA sequence: TGTGCCATCAAGGAAGACCTTAGCAATCAGCCCCAGCATTTT. Residues: CAIKEDLSNQPQHF.

This clonotype was seen just once. The chain couples TRBV20-1 to TRBJ1-1; D gene uncertain. Germline CDR1 is DFQATT and CDR2 is SNEGSKA (reference sequence). The length of the CDR3 is 14 residues. V was trimmed by 3 bases and J by 0 bases, leaving 11 bases between them. The CDR3 DNA is TGCAGTGCTAGCGGCCAGATCATGAACACTGAAGCTTTCTTT. It specifies CSASGQIMNTEAFF.

This chain's CDR3 is CASSPSGRPTYEQYF. CDR3 bases: TGTGCCAGCTCCCCCAGCGGCAGACCCACCTACGAGCAGTACTTC. This chain uses TRBV18 with TRBJ2-7; D is perhaps TRBD2 (5 bases). With 6 bases removed from V and 2 bases from J, the gap between germline ends came to 17 bases. CDR1 and CDR2 (germline): KGHSH, LQKENI. This CDR3 is built from 15 residues.

This clonotype was counted only a few times. The chain combines TRBV29-1 with TRBJ2-3; unclear D gene. V shed 5 bases and J shed 0 bases, with 6 bases lying between them. This CDR3 has 12 residues. Per germline, CDR1 SQVTM and CDR2 ANQGSEA. CDR3 sequence (DNA): TGCAGCGTTTTTCTTAGCACAGATACGCAGTATTTT. It is translated as CSVFLSTDTQYF.

The V call is TRBV18, the J call TRBJ2-5, with D possibly TRBD2 on 5 matching bases. This CDR3 spans 13 amino acids. Germline CDR1 and CDR2: KGHSH and LQKENI. Between the trimmed V and J ends, which lost 8 bases and 5 bases, there was a span of 15 bases. DNA of the CDR3: TGTGCCAGCGGCTCCGACACGGGGGAGACCCAGTACTTC. The encoded protein is CASGSDTGETQYF.

This clonotype has just a few counts. The V call is TRBV12-3 or TRBV12-4, the J call TRBJ2-3; D possibly matches TRBD1 or TRBD2 (5 bases each). The V and J ends lost 6 bases and 5 bases respectively, with 18 bases between them. The CDR3 is 15 residues long. CDR3 nucleotides: TGTGCCAGCAGCCCCCCCGGGACGCCAAAAGATACGCAGTATTTT. This translates into CASSPPGTPKDTQYF.

The J gene is TRBJ2-5, the V gene TRBV10-3, with D perhaps TRBD2 (5 bases). V was shortened by 6 bases and J by 2 bases, with 13 bases between the two germline ends. Looked up from germline, CDR1 is ENHRY and CDR2 is SYGVKD. The CDR3 covers 14 residues. CDR3 in amino acids: CAIRAGNFQETQYF. CDR3 nucleotide sequence: TGTGCCATCAGGGCGGGTAATTTTCAAGAGACCCAGTACTTC.

About this clonotype: A read error may account for a junction end that differs from germline. The J gene is TRBJ2-5, the V gene TRBV7-2; D not resolved. The CDR3 covers 13 residues. The germline V gene encodes CDR1 SGHTA and CDR2 FQGNSA. CDR3 DNA sequence: TGTGCCAGCAGCCCCTCCATCCAAGAGACCCGGTACTTC. Residues: CASSPSIQETRYF.

This clonotype was seen once. This chain links TRBV5-1 with TRBJ1-1; D gene ambiguous. Trimming took off 5 bases at V and 1 base at J, with 9 bases between the two ends. CDR1 is SGHRS and CDR2 is YFSETQ in the germline V gene. This CDR3 is built from 13 residues. The CDR3 spells CASRSAQNTEAFF. In nucleotides, the CDR3 is TGCGCCAGCAGGTCCGCCCAGAACACTGAAGCTTTCTTT. The full variable domain, in which reference TRBV5-1 and TRBJ1-1 provide the parts outside the CDR3, is KAGVTQTPRYLIKTRGQQVTLSCSPISGHRSVSWYQQTPGQGLQFLFEYFSETQRNKGNFPGRFSGRQFSNSRSEMNVSTLELGDSALYLCASRSAQNTEAFFGQGTRLTVV.

This sequence joins TRBV20-1 and TRBJ2-1, with TRBD2 as a possible D gene (7 bases). Between the trimmed V and J ends, which lost 0 bases and 2 bases, there was a span of 14 bases. The CDR3 totals 16 residues. Germline assignment: CDR1 DFQATT and CDR2 SNEGSKA (reference sequence). The CDR3 protein is CSARDTRGAAYNEQFF. CDR3 DNA sequence: TGCAGTGCTAGAGATACACGGGGGGCCGCCTACAATGAGCAGTTCTTC.

This chain uses TRBV20-1 with TRBJ2-2; D possibly corresponds to TRBD2 (6 bases). V lost 3 bases to trimming and J lost 1 base, with 18 bases between them. Germline CDR1 is DFQATT and CDR2 is SNEGSKA (reference sequence). The CDR3 covers 17 residues. DNA for the CDR3: TGCAGTGCTAGTATCCCTAAACCCGGGGGGAACACCGGGGAGCTGTTTTTT. Translating it yields CSASIPKPGGNTGELFF.

The chain couples TRBV20-1 to TRBJ1-4; unclear D gene. The length of the CDR3 is 14 residues. V was shortened by 3 bases and J by 5 bases, with 13 bases between the two germline ends. CDR1 is DFQATT, CDR2 SNEGSKA, per germline (reference sequence). In nucleotides, the CDR3 is TGCAGTGCTAGGGACTCGGGCTCCAATGAAAAACTGTTTTTT. It codes for CSARDSGSNEKLFF.

To note about this clonotype: One junction end disagrees with the germline gene, perhaps due to a read error. The chain's CDR3 is CRARDANTQYF. CDR3 DNA sequence: TGCAGGGCTAGAGATGCCAATACGCAGTATTTT. V usage is TRBV20-1 and J usage is TRBJ2-3; D gene unclear. This CDR3 comprises 11 residues. Germline assignment: CDR1 DFQATT and CDR2 SNEGSKA (reference sequence).

This clonotype turned up a few times. The V gene is TRBV5-1, the J gene TRBJ2-1; 12 bases align to TRBD2. The ends lost 0 bases at V and 9 bases at J; junction bases unmatched: 4. The germline gives CDR1 SGHRS, CDR2 YFSETQ. This CDR3 comprises 15 residues. CDR3 in DNA: TGCGCCAGCAGCTTGGAGGGACTAGCGGGCGGTGAGCAGTTCTTC. Protein product: CASSLEGLAGGEQFF.

V gene TRBV27 combines with J gene TRBJ1-2; 7 positions match TRBD1. This CDR3 comprises 15 residues. Unmatched junction bases numbered 14, after V lost 6 bases and J lost 7 bases. Germline CDR1 reads MNHEY; CDR2 reads SMNVEV (reference sequence). CDR3 in DNA: TGTGCCAGCAGCCCCCGGGTTGACAGGGCGGCTGGCTACACCTTC. Translating gives CASSPRVDRAAGYTF.

This clonotype was counted ten times or more. The chain links TRBV5-1 to TRBJ2-1; TRBD2 agrees at 9 bases. Trimming took 0 bases from V and 9 from J; bases not matched to a gene: 7. Germline V CDR1 and CDR2: SGHRS, YFSETQ. CDR3 length equals 15 residues. CDR3 residues: CASSLDLAGMGEQFF. The CDR3 DNA reads TGCGCCAGCAGCTTGGATCTAGCGGGGATGGGTGAGCAGTTCTTC.

The chain is built from TRBV4-1 and TRBJ1-2; the match to TRBD1 covers 8 bases. V lost 0 bases, J lost 4 bases, and 7 bases stayed unmatched. CDR3 length: 16 residues. CDR1 and CDR2 (germline): MGHRA, YSYEKL. The CDR3 region has the DNA TGCGCCAGCAGCCAAGACTCGACAGGGGATCCCTATGGCTACACCTTC. It yields the protein CASSQDSTGDPYGYTF.

This clonotype was seen once. The chain couples TRBV28 to TRBJ1-1; D gene uncertain. CDR3 length: 14 amino acids. Germline V gene sequence: CDR1 MDHEN, CDR2 SYDVKM. The V gene lost 1 base and the J gene lost 1 base, with 7 bases spanning the gap. In nucleotides, the CDR3 is TGTGCCAGCAGTTTATTGCAAGAGAACACTGAAGCTTTCTTT. Protein: CASSLLQENTEAFF.

The rearrangement links TRBV7-2 to TRBJ2-3, with no clear D. The germline gives CDR1 SGHTA, CDR2 FQGNSA. This CDR3 spans 12 amino acids. V gave up 4 bases and J gave up 4 bases, with 6 bases separating them. CDR3 amino acids: CASSSYSDTQYF. The CDR3 bases are TGTGCCAGCAGCTCCTACTCAGATACGCAGTATTTT.

The sample holds a few counts of this clonotype. This chain links TRBV12-3 or TRBV12-4 with TRBJ2-7; 8 bases are a match to TRBD1. V lost 5 bases, J lost 6 bases, and 6 bases stayed unmatched. This CDR3 is built from 13 residues. The CDR3 DNA is TGTGCCAGCAGTCTCAGACAGGGGTCCGAGCAGTACTTC. Its protein is CASSLRQGSEQYF.